These 22 T cell receptor beta chains originate from one sample sequenced in a study of metastatic and nonmetastatic thyroid tumors. Using MiXCR, TCRdb reanalyzed the PCR reads. The data hold 4,000 to 5,500 clones, with less than 30% observed a single time. Treatment of any kind had been given to no patient before thyroid surgery. The sequencing input was adjacent normal tissue. Every receptor here comes from a female donor with papillary thyroid cancer or a benign thyroid nodule (not recorded which). Some clones in this sample may be carry-over from other donors' samples.

V is TRBV28 and J is TRBJ1-2; D is ambiguous. Germline values: CDR1 MDHEN, CDR2 SYDVKM. Trimming removed 3 bases at V and 3 bases at J, with 5 bases between. The CDR3 totals 12 residues. In nucleotides, the CDR3 is TGTGCCAGCAGTTTCATCGACTATGGCTACACCTTC. Translation: CASSFIDYGYTF.

This clone ranks as medium-sized. V and J are TRBV25-1 and TRBJ2-7; D is unclear. The CDR3 runs to 12 residues. The V and J ends lost 3 bases and 5 bases respectively, with 8 bases between them. Germline CDR1 MGHDK, CDR2 SYGVNS. Written as DNA, the CDR3 is TGTGCCAGCAGTGACCCCGGTAACGAGCAGTACTTC. It yields the protein CASSDPGNEQYF.

This clone was picked up one time. The chain uses TRBV20-1 and TRBJ1-2, with D tentatively TRBD1 (6 bases). Germline CDR1 is DFQATT and CDR2 is SNEGSKA (reference sequence). CDR3 size: 16 residues. Trimming pared 6 bases from V and 0 bases from J, leaving 20 bases between. The CDR3 spells CSALHQVGGPNYGYTF. In nucleotides, the CDR3 is TGCAGTGCCCTTCACCAAGTGGGGGGGCCTAACTATGGCTACACCTTC.

In this sample, this clone is medium-sized (0.01 to 0.1%). The CDR3 region is CASSFRLAATGELFF. The CDR3 nucleotides are TGTGCCAGCAGTTTTCGACTAGCAGCCACCGGGGAGCTGTTTTTT. The rearrangement links TRBV28 to TRBJ2-2; TRBD2 agrees at 7 bases. Trimming took 3 bases from V and 4 from J; bases not matched to a gene: 5. The CDR3 has 15 residues. Germline V lookup: CDR1 MDHEN, CDR2 SYDVKM.

This chain connects TRBV4-3 to TRBJ2-6, with D hard to call. CDR3 length: 15 amino acids. V lost 2 bases and J 4 bases, leaving 9 bases between the germline ends. Per the germline V gene, CDR1 is LGHNA and CDR2 is YSLEER. The CDR3 reads CASSQSESGANVLTF. The CDR3 DNA follows: TGCGCCAGCAGCCAATCCGAATCCGGGGCCAACGTCCTGACTTTC.

J is TRBJ2-4 and V is TRBV3-1; 10 bases are a match to TRBD2. Germline V CDR1 and CDR2: LGHDT, YNNKEL (reference sequence). The junction had 13 bases not matched to a gene; V was cut back by 2 bases and J by 3 bases. CDR3 length: 19 residues. In DNA, the CDR3 is TGTGCCAGCAGCCAATTCGCTAGCGGGGGCATGGACGGCAAAAACATTCAGTACTTC. This encodes CASSQFASGGMDGKNIQYF.

J is TRBJ1-2 and V is TRBV11-2, with 8 bases identical to TRBD1. The germline V gene has CDR1 SGHAT and CDR2 FQNNGV. Germline trimming cut 1 base from V and 6 bases from J; bases unmatched to any gene: 16. This CDR3 has 18 residues. CDR3 in DNA: TGTGCCAGCAGCTTAGGGATGGGCCTTGGACAGGGAATAGATGGCTACACCTTC. This encodes CASSLGMGLGQGIDGYTF.

By share, this clone counts as medium-sized (0.01 to 0.1%). This chain's CDR3 is CASSHSRGGTEAFF. The DNA for the CDR3 is TGCGCCAGCAGCCATTCGCGGGGAGGCACTGAAGCTTTCTTT. This sequence joins TRBV4-1 and TRBJ1-1, with unresolved D. The CDR3 has 14 amino acids. The V end was cut by 3 bases, the J end by 4 bases, with 12 bases between. Germline V gene data show CDR1 as MGHRA and CDR2 as YSYEKL.

This sequence joins TRBV20-1 and TRBJ1-1, with D unresolved. Germline CDR1 DFQATT, CDR2 SNEGSKA (reference sequence). The CDR3 length is 11 residues. The ends were cut back, 1 base at V and 11 bases at J, with 11 bases in the middle. CDR3 protein: CSARGEIWAFF. In nucleotides, the CDR3 is TGCAGTGCTAGAGGCGAGATTTGGGCTTTCTTT.

This clone was counted only a few times. This rearrangement joins TRBV7-2 to TRBJ1-2, with a tentative D call TRBD1 (5 bases). The V gene's germline CDR1 is SGHTA and CDR2 FQGNSA. The CDR3 is 12 residues long. The V and J ends lost 1 base and 7 bases respectively, with 7 bases between them. In DNA, the CDR3 is TGTGCCAGCAGCTTAGTGGGGGTTGGCTACACCTTC. Protein sequence: CASSLVGVGYTF.

This clone is large in the sample. The gene calls are TRBV20-1 and TRBJ2-2; the D gene is possibly TRBD2 (6 bases). The CDR3 is 16 amino acids. V shed 0 bases and J shed 4 bases, with 15 bases lying between them. The germline gives CDR1 DFQATT, CDR2 SNEGSKA (reference sequence). CDR3 sequence: CSARDPPGAGTGELFF. For the CDR3, the DNA is TGCAGTGCTAGAGATCCCCCGGGAGCGGGCACCGGGGAGCTGTTTTTT.

V gene TRBV11-2 combines with J gene TRBJ1-1, with D perhaps TRBD1 (6 bases). The germline V gene has CDR1 SGHAT and CDR2 FQNNGV. Trimming shortened V by 3 bases and J by 6 bases, and 11 bases separated the two germline ends. The CDR3 runs to 13 residues. The DNA for the CDR3 is TGTGCCAGCAGCTTGCTACAGGGTTCTGAAGCTTTCTTT. Its translation is CASSLLQGSEAFF.

This clone was recorded a few times. This chain uses TRBV28 with TRBJ1-2, with D unresolved. The CDR3 has 14 residues. From germline, CDR1 is MDHEN and CDR2 SYDVKM. V dropped 2 bases and J dropped 8 bases, with 15 bases sitting between them. The CDR3 loop reads CASSLVSGLWGYTF. The DNA for the CDR3 is TGTGCCAGCAGTTTAGTTAGCGGGCTATGGGGCTACACCTTC.

This clone ranks as medium-sized. The chain combines TRBV19 with TRBJ1-6; TRBD1 matches 10 bases. Germline CDR1 and CDR2: LNHDA and SQIVND (reference sequence). This CDR3 contains 16 residues. The J segment lost 8 bases and the V segment lost 1 base, leaving 5 bases of the junction unmatched. The CDR3 sequence is CASSIADGTGDSPLHF. Here the CDR3 DNA reads TGTGCCAGTAGTATAGCCGACGGGACAGGGGATTCACCCCTCCACTTT.

This clone is medium-sized by share. The rearrangement uses TRBV25-1 and TRBJ2-7, with D perhaps given as TRBD1 or TRBD2 (5 bases each). The V gene's germline CDR1 is MGHDK and CDR2 SYGVNS. This CDR3 spans 12 amino acids. Trimming stripped 8 bases from V and 5 bases from J, with 13 bases between. In DNA, the CDR3 is TGTGCCAGCTCCCTTGGGGGTAACGAGCAGTACTTC. Translating it yields CASSLGGNEQYF.

This clone is medium-sized in the sample. The chain couples TRBV10-1 to TRBJ2-2, with D possibly being TRBD2 (6 bases). This CDR3 contains 14 residues. CDR1 and CDR2 (germline): WNHNN, SYGVQD (reference sequence). V gave up 3 bases and J gave up 5 bases, with 10 bases separating them. Here the CDR3 reads CASSDGSDTGELFF. The CDR3 DNA sequence: TGCGCCAGCAGTGACGGGAGTGATACCGGGGAGCTGTTTTTT.

The chain recombines TRBV20-1 with TRBJ1-5, with D hard to call. Germline CDR1 and CDR2: DFQATT and SNEGSKA (reference sequence). Trimming took 5 bases from V and 0 from J, leaving 11 bases between them. CDR3 length: 14 amino acids. CDR3 protein: CSAAVPYSNQPQHF. As DNA, the CDR3 is TGCAGTGCTGCGGTGCCGTATAGCAATCAGCCCCAGCATTTT.

This clone is classed as large. The genes are TRBV27 and TRBJ2-7; TRBD2 matches at 9 bases. This CDR3 has 17 amino acids. Germline CDR1 reads MNHEY; CDR2 reads SMNVEV (reference sequence). J lost 3 bases, V lost 4 bases, and 13 bases had no gene match. This chain's CDR3 is CASSYLGGLADFYEQYF. The CDR3 nucleotides are TGTGCCAGCAGTTATCTGGGGGGACTAGCTGATTTCTACGAGCAGTACTTC.

This clone was recorded a few times. The CDR3 does not close with the conserved phenylalanine or tryptophan, likely indicating a read error. The V call is TRBV28, the J call TRBJ2-7; 11 positions agree with TRBD1. The CDR3 runs 16 residues. The V segment lost 7 bases and the J segment 7 bases; nucleotides outside the gene matches: 15. The germline V gene encodes CDR1 MDHEN and CDR2 SYDVKM. The CDR3 region is CASIPSVGQGAGEQYL. The CDR3 nucleotides are TGTGCCAGCATCCCCTCGGTTGGACAGGGGGCGGGGGAGCAGTACCTC.

This clone is medium-sized within its sample. This chain connects TRBV7-2 to TRBJ2-7; 9 bases are a match to TRBD1. Trimming cost V 5 bases and J 2 bases; bases outside gene matches: 4. The CDR3 runs 14 residues. Per the germline V gene, CDR1 is SGHTA and CDR2 is FQGNSA. CDR3 bases: TGTGCCAGCAGCCGAGGACAGGGGACCTACGAGCAGTACTTC. Its protein product is CASSRGQGTYEQYF.

By share of the sample, this clone is medium-sized. CDR3 amino acids: CASSSQGVERNYGYTF. DNA of the CDR3: TGCGCCAGCAGCTCGCAAGGGGTAGAGCGTAACTATGGCTACACCTTC. This chain links TRBV5-1 with TRBJ1-2; the D gene is possibly TRBD1 (5 bases). The germline gives CDR1 SGHRS, CDR2 YFSETQ. This CDR3 region has 16 residues. Deletions cut 3 bases from V and 1 base from J, with 16 bases between.

V and J are TRBV20-1 and TRBJ2-7; D is perhaps TRBD1 (5 bases). Looked up from germline, CDR1 is DFQATT and CDR2 is SNEGSKA (reference sequence). The V and J ends lost 6 bases and 4 bases respectively, with 13 bases between them. There are 12 residues in the CDR3. In nucleotides, the CDR3 is TGCAGTGCAGGGGCCGCCCCTTACGAGCAGTACTTC. Translation gives CSAGAAPYEQYF.